The clone carrying this T cell receptor (beta chain) was counted a few times. RNA transcripts served as the template for amplifying TCR beta CDR3 regions. The HTBI set primed first-round TCR CDR3 RT-PCR. TCRdb ran MiXCR on the multiplex PCR reads and lists one entry per CDR3 protein. The sample comprises 450,000 to 600,000 distinct CDR3 sequences, 15% to 20% of which are singletons, and roughly 44% rests with the top ten. This entry belongs to a study of T cells in Graves' hyperthyroidism and ophthalmopathy. The germline V gene encodes CDR1 MNHNS and CDR2 SASEGT. CDR3 length equals 13 residues. Deletions cut 6 bases from V and 7 bases from J, with 15 bases between.

The chain recombines TRBV6-1 with TRBJ1-1; no firm D call. The receptor's source is a man in his forties or fifties with Graves' ophthalmopathy. The sample consisted of blood. CDR3 loop: CASSHTPTGEAFF. The CDR3 nucleotides are TGTGCCAGCAGCCACACTCCCACGGGTGAAGCTTTCTTT.